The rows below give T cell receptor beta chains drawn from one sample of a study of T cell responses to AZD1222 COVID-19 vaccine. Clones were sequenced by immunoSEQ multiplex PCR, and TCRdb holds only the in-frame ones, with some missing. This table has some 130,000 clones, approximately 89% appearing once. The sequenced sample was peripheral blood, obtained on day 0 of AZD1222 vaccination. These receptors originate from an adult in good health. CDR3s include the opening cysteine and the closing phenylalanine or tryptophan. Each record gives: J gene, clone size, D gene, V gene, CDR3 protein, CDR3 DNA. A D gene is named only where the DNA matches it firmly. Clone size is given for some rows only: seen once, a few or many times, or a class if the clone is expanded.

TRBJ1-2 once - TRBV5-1 CASSLVPGDYGYTF TGCGCCAGCAGCTTGGTGCCGGGCGACTATGGCTACACCTTC
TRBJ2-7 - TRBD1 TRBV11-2 CASSAGTGWNEQYF TGTGCCAGCAGCGCCGGGACAGGTTGGAACGAGCAGTACTTC
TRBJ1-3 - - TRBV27 CASSLSGAGNTIYF TGTGCCAGCAGTTTATCAGGGGCTGGAAACACCATATATTTT
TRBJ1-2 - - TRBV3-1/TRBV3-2 CASTPKPGYTF TGTGCCAGCACTCCCAAGCCGGGCTACACCTTC
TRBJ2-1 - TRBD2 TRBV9 CASSVSSGGLSSYNEQFF TGTGCCAGCAGCGTATCGAGCGGGGGTCTAAGCTCCTACAATGAGCAGTTCTTC
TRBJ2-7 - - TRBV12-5 CASGLKLGEQYF TGTGCTAGTGGTTTGAAGCTTGGCGAGCAGTACTTC
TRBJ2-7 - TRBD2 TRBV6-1 CATGGNSYEQYF TGTGCCACGGGGGGAAACTCCTACGAGCAGTACTTC
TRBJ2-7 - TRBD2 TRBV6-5 CASSVAGTGYEQYF TGTGCCAGCAGCGTAGCGGGGACCGGATACGAGCAGTACTTC
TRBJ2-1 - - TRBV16 CASSQVSEQFF TGTGCCAGCAGCCAAGTCAGTGAGCAGTTCTTC
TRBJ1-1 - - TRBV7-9 CASSSPPNTEAFF TGTGCCAGCAGCTCCCCCCCGAACACTGAAGCTTTCTTT
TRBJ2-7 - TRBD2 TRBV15 CATSRRTSGGNEQYF TGTGCCACCAGCAGGCGGACTAGCGGGGGTAACGAGCAGTACTTC
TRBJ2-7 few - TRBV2 CASSEAREQYF TGTGCCAGCAGTGAAGCACGGGAGCAGTACTTC
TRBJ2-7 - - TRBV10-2 CASQEAEQYF TGCGCCAGCCAGGAGGCCGAGCAGTACTTC
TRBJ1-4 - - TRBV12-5 CASGLERGKLFF TGTGCTAGTGGTTTGGAGCGTGGAAAACTGTTTTTT
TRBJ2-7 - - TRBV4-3 CASSQGASGSYEQYF TGCGCCAGCAGCCAAGGGGCTTCGGGGTCCTACGAGCAGTACTTC